Below, 27 T cell receptor beta chains from the same sample are listed, as sequenced in a study of cytomegalovirus exposure and HLA in healthy donors. The PCR employed 60 Vbeta primers together with 13 Jbeta primers. Profiling relied on immunoSEQ multiplex PCR, and the TCRdb table lists in-frame clones only, not all of them. Of 250,000 to 350,000 clones in the sample, more than 80% were seen once. The sequencing input was PBMCs. The receptors originated from a man between 35 and 55 years old in good health and CMV-seropositive.

The rearrangement uses TRBV7-8 and TRBJ2-3; a possible D gene is TRBD2 (6 bases). The germline CDR1 and CDR2 sequences are SGHVS and FQNEAQ. V lost 5 bases and J 0 bases, leaving 12 bases between the germline ends. CDR3 length: 15 amino acids. CDR3 loop: CASSHTSTSTDTQYF. The DNA for the CDR3 is TGTGCCAGCAGCCATACTAGCACTAGCACAGATACGCAGTATTTT.

This clone is a singleton in its sample. J is TRBJ1-2 and V is TRBV5-1; 7 bases fit TRBD1. This CDR3 region has 15 residues. Germline V lookup: CDR1 SGHRS, CDR2 YFSETQ. With V trimmed by 4 bases and J by 0 bases, 6 bases remained unmatched. CDR3 nucleotide sequence: TGCGCCAGCAGCCGACAGGGACCTTCTAACTATGGCTACACCTTC. Its translation: CASSRQGPSNYGYTF. Based on the CDR3 plus reference TRBV5-1 and TRBJ1-2, the full variable domain is KAGVTQTPRYLIKTRGQQVTLSCSPISGHRSVSWYQQTPGQGLQFLFEYFSETQRNKGNFPGRFSGRQFSNSRSEMNVSTLELGDSALYLCASSRQGPSNYGYTFGSGTRLTVV.

The genes are TRBV5-1 and TRBJ2-6; D gene unclear. Germline V gene data show CDR1 as SGHRS and CDR2 as YFSETQ. This CDR3 spans 18 amino acids. Deletions cut 7 bases from V and 1 base from J, with 21 bases between. The DNA for the CDR3 is TGCGCCAGCGCCCCGAATCCTCGTTACGGGTCTGGGGCCAACGTCCTGACTTTC. Its translation: CASAPNPRYGSGANVLTF.

The rearrangement joins TRBV27 to TRBJ1-1, with D perhaps matching TRBD1 (6 bases). The CDR3 is 13 residues long. Germline CDR1 and CDR2: MNHEY and SMNVEV (reference sequence). The V end lost 4 bases, the J end lost 3 bases, and 9 bases lay between the germline ends. The CDR3 reads CASSSGVDTEAFF. The CDR3 nucleotides read TGTGCCAGCAGTTCAGGGGTCGACACTGAAGCTTTCTTT.

CDR3 DNA sequence: TGTGCCTCACTAGGGAGGACCGATACGCAGTATTTT. Protein: CASLGRTDTQYF. This chain links TRBV30 with TRBJ2-3, with D tentatively TRBD2 (6 bases). V dropped 7 bases and J dropped 6 bases, with 14 bases sitting between them. CDR3 length: 12 residues. Per germline, CDR1 GTSNPN and CDR2 SVGIG (reference sequence).

This chain joins TRBV11-2 and TRBJ2-7; D remains ambiguous. V gave up 1 base and J gave up 1 base, with 8 bases separating them. The CDR3 consists of 14 residues. CDR1 and CDR2 (germline): SGHAT, FQNNGV. CDR3 nucleotide sequence: TGTGCCAGCAGCTTAGTTCGGTCTTCCTACGAGCAGTACTTC. It yields the protein CASSLVRSSYEQYF. The full variable domain, rest sourced from reference TRBV11-2 and TRBJ2-7, is EAGVAQSPRYKIIEKRQSVAFWCNPISGHATLYWYQQILGQGPKLLIQFQNNGVVDDSQLPKDRFSAERLKGVDSTLKIQPAKLEDSAVYLCASSLVRSSYEQYFGPGTRLTVT.

V usage is TRBV5-1 and J usage is TRBJ2-7, with D perhaps TRBD2 (5 bases). V lost 4 bases and J 4 bases, leaving 15 bases between the germline ends. From germline, CDR1 is SGHRS and CDR2 YFSETQ. This CDR3 has 14 amino acids. The CDR3 DNA reads TGCGCCAGCAGCGCTATAGCCCCGGGGTACGAGCAGTACTTC. It is translated as CASSAIAPGYEQYF.

In regard to this clone: At one boundary the junction diverges from the germline segment, which might be a read error. The gene calls are TRBV7-9 and TRBJ1-4; D is possibly TRBD1 (5 bases). This CDR3 is built from 14 residues. Germline CDR1 and CDR2: SEHNR and FQNEAQ (reference sequence). CDR3 bases: TGTTCCAGCAGCTTATCTCAGGGCCGGGAAAAACTGTTTTTT. Amino acid sequence: CSSSLSQGREKLFF. Complete variable domain (other parts from reference TRBV7-9 and TRBJ1-4): DTGVSQNPRHKITKRGQNVTFRCDPISEHNRLYWYRQTLGQGPEFLTYFQNEAQLEKSRLLSDRFSAERPKGSFSTLEIQRTEQGDSAMYLCSSSLSQGREKLFFGSGTQLSVL.

J is TRBJ2-5 and V is TRBV11-2; 8 nucleotides match TRBD1. V was clipped by 0 bases and J by 2 bases; unmatched bases: 8. CDR1 and CDR2 from the germline V gene are SGHAT and FQNNGV. CDR3 length: 17 amino acids. CDR3 in amino acids: CASSLDRQGARQETQYF. DNA of the CDR3: TGTGCCAGCAGCTTAGATAGGCAGGGGGCGCGGCAAGAGACCCAGTACTTC.

The V and J genes are TRBV9 and TRBJ1-2; D perhaps matches TRBD1 (6 bases). Germline CDR1 reads SGDLS; CDR2 reads YYNGEE. The length of the CDR3 is 17 residues. Trimming removed 0 bases at V and 0 bases at J, with 15 bases between. The CDR3 protein is CASSVAEDSFPNYGYTF. The DNA for the CDR3 is TGTGCCAGCAGCGTAGCTGAGGACAGTTTTCCTAACTATGGCTACACCTTC.

V gene TRBV9 combines with J gene TRBJ2-7; 8 bases fit TRBD2. The CDR3 loop spans 15 amino acids. CDR1 and CDR2 (germline): SGDLS, YYNGEE. Trimming at V came to 4 bases and at J to 0 bases, leaving 6 bases not matched to a gene. The CDR3 bases are TGTGCCAGCAGCCTCCAAGCGGGAGACTCCTACGAGCAGTACTTC. This translates into CASSLQAGDSYEQYF.

This clone was observed a handful of times. In DNA form, the CDR3 reads TGTGCCAGCAGCGACAGGGGGCCCTACGAGCAGTACTTC. It is translated as CASSDRGPYEQYF. The chain is built from TRBV7-9 and TRBJ2-7; 10 bases are a match to TRBD1. V was pared by 5 bases and J by 2 bases, with 0 bases of the junction left unmatched. CDR1 SEHNR and CDR2 FQNEAQ come from the germline V gene (reference sequence). The length of the CDR3 is 13 residues.

The rearrangement uses TRBV29-1 and TRBJ2-7; 9 positions agree with TRBD2. The CDR3 contains 14 residues. Germline trimming cut 0 bases from V and 5 bases from J; bases unmatched to any gene: 5. Germline CDR1 is SQVTM and CDR2 is ANQGSEA. The CDR3 coding sequence is TGCAGCGTTGAAGAAGCGGGGGGCGTCGACGAGCAGTACTTC. It translates to CSVEEAGGVDEQYF.

The V call is TRBV2, the J call TRBJ2-1; no firm D call. Germline lookup yields CDR1 SNHLY and CDR2 FYNNEI. The CDR3 length is 13 residues. V lost 4 bases and J 4 bases, leaving 8 bases between the germline ends. CDR3 nucleotide sequence: TGTGCCAGCAGTGGAAACTTGTACAATGAGCAGTTCTTC. Translated: CASSGNLYNEQFF.

The V and J genes are TRBV5-6 and TRBJ2-7, with TRBD2 matching 7 bases. CDR1 and CDR2 (germline): SGHDT, YYEEEE. V shed 1 base, J shed 3 bases, and the junction held 7 bases outside the gene matches. CDR3 length equals 15 residues. The CDR3 is CASSLLAGGSYEQYF. CDR3 DNA sequence: TGTGCCAGCAGCTTGCTGGCTGGCGGGAGCTACGAGCAGTACTTC.

The J gene is TRBJ2-1, the V gene TRBV28; 9 bases fit TRBD1. In germline, CDR1 is MDHEN, CDR2 SYDVKM. This CDR3 has 14 residues. Losses at the gene ends were 5 bases for V and 9 bases for J; bases not matched to a gene: 8. CDR3 bases: TGTGCCAGCAGTCCGGACAGGGGCCTAGGTGAGCAGTTCTTC. This translates into CASSPDRGLGEQFF.

The chain uses TRBV2 and TRBJ1-2; 7 positions match TRBD1. V was pared by 5 bases and J by 3 bases, with 3 bases of the junction left unmatched. The CDR3 contains 13 residues. Germline CDR1 reads SNHLY; CDR2 reads FYNNEI. CDR3 nucleotide sequence: TGTGCCAGCAGTCTCACAGGGGACTATGGCTACACCTTC. As protein: CASSLTGDYGYTF.

DNA for the CDR3: TGTGCCACCAGCTTCTCTAGCGCCCGTTACAATGAGCAGTTCTTC. It is translated as CATSFSSARYNEQFF. This sequence joins TRBV15 and TRBJ2-1; TRBD2 is a possible D gene (6 bases). The V and J ends lost 5 bases and 4 bases respectively, with 15 bases between them. The CDR3 extends over 15 amino acids. The germline gives CDR1 LNHNV, CDR2 YYDKDF (reference sequence).

This chain links TRBV7-3 with TRBJ1-1; D unclear. CDR1 is SGHTA, CDR2 FQGTGA, per germline. The germline V and J ends were trimmed by 4 bases and 6 bases, with 15 bases remaining between them. The CDR3 runs 14 residues. Here the CDR3 DNA reads TGTGCCAGCAGCTCCCAGGATGGCGGGGCTGAAGCTTTCTTT. Amino acids: CASSSQDGGAEAFF.

CDR3 DNA: TGTGCCAGCAGTCCCCTGGGGAGAAACTATGGCTACACCTTC. Amino acid sequence: CASSPLGRNYGYTF. The J gene is TRBJ1-2, the V gene TRBV6-5; D gene uncertain. The CDR3 has 14 residues. V dropped 5 bases and J dropped 2 bases, with 12 bases sitting between them. CDR1 MNHEY and CDR2 SVGAGI come from the germline V gene.

The gene calls are TRBV4-2 and TRBJ2-5; D may be TRBD1 (6 bases). Germline CDR1 LGHNA, CDR2 YNFKEQ. V shed 4 bases and J shed 2 bases, with 23 bases lying between them. This CDR3 comprises 18 residues. The CDR3 sequence: CASSPGAGGSKGQETQYF. Here the CDR3 DNA reads TGTGCCAGCAGCCCAGGGGCGGGCGGTAGTAAGGGACAAGAGACCCAGTACTTC.

This clone appeared once. The rearrangement links TRBV5-1 to TRBJ2-7, with 8 bases that match TRBD2. Germline CDR1 SGHRS, CDR2 YFSETQ. The J segment lost 7 bases and the V segment lost 1 base, leaving 10 bases of the junction unmatched. This CDR3 has 15 amino acids. The CDR3 nucleotides are TGCGCCAGCAGCTTGACTAGCGGAAATCTCGGGGAGCAGTACTTC. Amino acids: CASSLTSGNLGEQYF.

As regards this clone: The junction shows a germline mismatch at one end, possibly a read error. V usage is TRBV7-9 and J usage is TRBJ2-7; 8 bases are shared with TRBD2. The germline gives CDR1 SEHNR, CDR2 FQNEAQ (reference sequence). This CDR3 comprises 13 residues. This CDR3 is CSSSSGGIGGQYF. The CDR3 region has the DNA TGTTCCAGCAGCTCGGGGGGGATAGGGGGGCAGTACTTC.

This clone was recorded once. This chain connects TRBV19 to TRBJ1-5, with D tentatively TRBD1 (6 bases). V shed 1 base and J shed 2 bases, with 9 bases lying between them. This CDR3 contains 15 residues. Germline CDR1 is LNHDA and CDR2 is SQIVND (reference sequence). CDR3 sequence: CASSIGQGRNQPQHF. The CDR3 DNA reads as TGTGCCAGTAGTATAGGGCAGGGGCGCAATCAGCCCCAGCATTTT.

This chain links TRBV4-1 with TRBJ1-3; maybe TRBD1 (5 bases). V lost 1 base and J 0 bases, leaving 16 bases between the germline ends. CDR1 is MGHRA and CDR2 is YSYEKL in the germline V gene. The CDR3 totals 18 residues. The CDR3 loop is CASSQGGRAGSSGNTIYF. CDR3 nucleotide sequence: TGCGCCAGCAGCCAAGGAGGGAGGGCAGGGAGCTCTGGAAACACCATATATTTT.

The chain employs TRBV30 and TRBJ1-1, with TRBD1 matching over 11 bases. V trimming: 2 bases; J trimming: 3 bases; junction bases outside the gene matches: 2. Germline loops: CDR1 GTSNPN, CDR2 SVGIG (reference sequence). This CDR3 has 14 amino acids. As DNA, the CDR3 is TGTGCCTGGAGTAGGGACAGGGGGGACACTGAAGCTTTCTTT. Protein: CAWSRDRGDTEAFF.

In this sample, this clone turned up once. The V gene is TRBV15, the J gene TRBJ2-1, with TRBD2 identical over 8 bases. The CDR3 runs 14 residues. Trimming took 10 bases from V and 4 from J; bases not matched to a gene: 9. Germline CDR1 is LNHNV and CDR2 is YYDKDF (reference sequence). The CDR3 protein is CASTRGRPYNEQFF. The CDR3 DNA sequence: TGTGCCAGTACTCGCGGGAGGCCGTACAATGAGCAGTTCTTC. Full variable domain (rest looked up from reference TRBV15 and TRBJ2-1): DAMVIQNPRYQVTQFGKPVTLSCSQTLNHNVMYWYQQKSSQAPKLLFHYYDKDFNNEADTPDNFQSRRPNTSFCFLDIRSPGLGDTAMYLCASTRGRPYNEQFFGPGTRLTVL.